These T cell receptor beta chains were read from a single sample in a study of blood T cell repertoires in COVID-19. Repertoires were generated with immunoSEQ multiplex PCR, while TCRdb's copy carries only in-frame clones and drops some. The sample consists of roughly 320,000 clones, 70% to 90% of them appearing once. Sequences were obtained from peripheral blood. The receptors come from an older man with acute or convalescent COVID-19. Both conserved end residues are part of each CDR3. Fields, in order: J gene, V gene, CDR3 protein.

J: TRBJ1-6
V: TRBV7-6
CDR3: CASSLAADRATSPLHF

J: TRBJ2-3
V: TRBV4-3
CDR3: CASSQGRLAGDSDTQYF

J: TRBJ2-5
V: TRBV5-1
CDR3: CASTEAGGTVTQYF

J: TRBJ1-6
V: TRBV11-2
CDR3: CASSSTGTTAPLHF

J: TRBJ2-5
V: TRBV18
CDR3: CASWGVEETQYF

J: TRBJ2-1
V: TRBV4-2
CDR3: CASSQDRGQREQFF

J: TRBJ2-7
V: TRBV9
CDR3: CASSVGGQGAEQYF

J: TRBJ1-3
V: TRBV9
CDR3: CASSVGAQNTIYF

J: TRBJ2-1
V: TRBV5-1
CDR3: CASSQQRTSGSTNEQFF

J: TRBJ1-6
V: TRBV5-6
CDR3: CASSLRTGGYNSPLHF

J: TRBJ2-7
V: TRBV28
CDR3: CASGRPGSYEQYF

J: TRBJ2-5
V: TRBV5-4
CDR3: CASSTRDRQALETQYF

J: TRBJ1-3
V: TRBV20-1
CDR3: CSASLGASGNTIYF

J: TRBJ2-2
V: TRBV9
CDR3: CASSVTGGTTGELFF

J: TRBJ1-2
V: TRBV15
CDR3: CATSRDLGAGGYTF

J: TRBJ1-1
V: TRBV7-2
CDR3: CASSLLQGVTEAFF

J: TRBJ2-7
V: TRBV28
CDR3: CASSPSGTVLHEQYF

J: TRBJ2-7
V: TRBV19
CDR3: CASSKTGLDYEQYF

J: TRBJ1-1
V: TRBV7-2
CDR3: CASSAQIRSEAFF

J: TRBJ2-3
V: TRBV7-8
CDR3: CASSRLTRFSIDTQYF

J: TRBJ2-1
V: TRBV11-2
CDR3: CASSPGQNYNEQFF

J: TRBJ2-5
V: TRBV9
CDR3: CASSARSTGSETQYF

J: TRBJ2-1
V: TRBV7-2
CDR3: CASSQLAGGNEQFF

J: TRBJ2-2
V: TRBV6-5
CDR3: CASSYSPLNTGELFF

J: TRBJ1-5
V: TRBV6-2/TRBV6-3
CDR3: CASSQQALGNQPQHF

J: TRBJ1-2
V: TRBV5-1
CDR3: CASSFGAGGTYGYTF

J: TRBJ2-5
V: TRBV7-9
CDR3: CASSYRGGPQETQYF

J: TRBJ2-7
V: TRBV18
CDR3: CASSTGLAGFQQYF

J: TRBJ2-7
V: TRBV5-1
CDR3: CASSLGLSGQLYEQYF

J: TRBJ2-1
V: TRBV7-6
CDR3: CASSADMGQGYYNEQFF